This T cell receptor beta chain was sequenced for a study of T cell responses to AZD1222 COVID-19 vaccine. CDR3 length equals 12 residues. Assay: immunoSEQ multiplex PCR; the TCRdb copy retains only in-frame clones and omits some. Here the sample spans roughly 150,000 clones, approximately 89% being singletons. A remark on this clone: Its ends do not fully match the called genes, so a read error is possible.

The V call is TRBV12-3 or TRBV12-4, the J call TRBJ2-6; D is tentatively TRBD1 or TRBD2 (5 bases each). The sequences come from peripheral blood, collected on day 0 of MenACWY control vaccination. This clonotype was sampled from an adult in good health. The CDR3 here is CASSFGGNVLTF. The CDR3 DNA sequence: TGTGCCAGCAGTTTTGGGGGCAACGTCCTGACTTTC.